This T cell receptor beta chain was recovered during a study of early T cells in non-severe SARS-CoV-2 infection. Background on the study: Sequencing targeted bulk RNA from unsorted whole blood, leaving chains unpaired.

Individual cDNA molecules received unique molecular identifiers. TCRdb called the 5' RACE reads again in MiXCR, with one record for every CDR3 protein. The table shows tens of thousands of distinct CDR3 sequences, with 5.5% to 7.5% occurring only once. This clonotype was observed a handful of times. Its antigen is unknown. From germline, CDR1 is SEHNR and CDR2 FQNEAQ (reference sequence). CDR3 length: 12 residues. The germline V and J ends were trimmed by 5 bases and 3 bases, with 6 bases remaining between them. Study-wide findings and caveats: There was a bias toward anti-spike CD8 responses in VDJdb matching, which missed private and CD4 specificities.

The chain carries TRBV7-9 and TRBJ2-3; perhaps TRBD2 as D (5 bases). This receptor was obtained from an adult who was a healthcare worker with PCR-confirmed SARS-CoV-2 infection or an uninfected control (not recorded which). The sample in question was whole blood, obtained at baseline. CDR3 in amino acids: CASSRTTDTQYF. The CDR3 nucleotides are TGTGCCAGCAGCCGGACTACAGATACGCAGTATTTT. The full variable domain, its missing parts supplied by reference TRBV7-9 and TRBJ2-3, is DTGVSQNPRHKITKRGQNVTFRCDPISEHNRLYWYRQTLGQGPEFLTYFQNEAQLEKSRLLSDRFSAERPKGSFSTLEIQRTEQGDSAMYLCASSRTTDTQYFGPGTRLTVL.